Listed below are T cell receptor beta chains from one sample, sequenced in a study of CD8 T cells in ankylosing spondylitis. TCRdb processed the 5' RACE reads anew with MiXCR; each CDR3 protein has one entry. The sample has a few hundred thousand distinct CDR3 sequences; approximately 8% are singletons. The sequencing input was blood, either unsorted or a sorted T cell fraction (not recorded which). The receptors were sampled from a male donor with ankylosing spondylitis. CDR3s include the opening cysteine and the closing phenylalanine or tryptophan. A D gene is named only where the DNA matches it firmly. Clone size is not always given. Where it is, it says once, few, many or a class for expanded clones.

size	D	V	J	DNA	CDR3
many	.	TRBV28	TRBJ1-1	TGTGCCAGCAGTTTGCCACGGACCATTGAAGCTTTCTTT	CASSLPRTIEAFF
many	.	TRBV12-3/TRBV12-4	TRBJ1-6	TGTGCCAGCAGTTTTCGGGGAGCACCCCTCCACTTT	CASSFRGAPLHF
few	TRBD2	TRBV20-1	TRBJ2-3	TGCAGTGCTCGCCGGACTAGCGGGAGTCGGGCAGATACGCAGTATTTT	CSARRTSGSRADTQYF
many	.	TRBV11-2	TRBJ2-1	TGTGCCAGCAGCTTAGATATTGACCCCTACAATGAGCAGTTCTTC	CASSLDIDPYNEQFF
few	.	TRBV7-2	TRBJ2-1	TGTGCCAGCAGCGCCGACCTGGGGAATGAGCAGTTCTTC	CASSADLGNEQFF
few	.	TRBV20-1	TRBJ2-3	TGCAGTGCTACTAAGGGCCGAGATACGCAGTATTTT	CSATKGRDTQYF
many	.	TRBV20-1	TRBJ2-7	TGCAGTGCTAGGGATAGGGTCTCCTACGAGCAGTACTTC	CSARDRVSYEQYF
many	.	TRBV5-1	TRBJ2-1	TGCGCCAGCAGCCCCCGGGGACATGAGCAGTTCTTC	CASSPRGHEQFF
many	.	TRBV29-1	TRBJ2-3	TGCAGCGTTGTTAGCAGTAGTGCTAGCACAGATACGCAGTATTTT	CSVVSSSASTDTQYF
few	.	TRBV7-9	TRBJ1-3	TGTGCCAGCAGCTTCGGGGGCCTCTCTGGAAACACCATATATTTT	CASSFGGLSGNTIYF
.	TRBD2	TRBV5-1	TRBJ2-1	TGCGCCAGCACGACTAGCGGGAGGGCCACCTACAATGAGCAGTTCTTC	CASTTSGRATYNEQFF
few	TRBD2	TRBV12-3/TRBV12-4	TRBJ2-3	TGTGCCAGCAGTTCTAGCGGGATCCCCACAGATACGCAGTATTTT	CASSSSGIPTDTQYF
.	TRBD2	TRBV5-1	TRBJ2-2	TGCGCCAGCAGTTCCCGACTGACTAGCGGGAGAAAGGTAGCCGGGGAGCTGTTTTTT	CASSSRLTSGRKVAGELFF
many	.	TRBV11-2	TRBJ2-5	TGTGCCAGCAGCACCAGAGGGACAAAGAGGGGCCCCCAGTACTTC	CASSTRGTKRGPQYF
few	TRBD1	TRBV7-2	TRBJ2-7	TGTGCCAGCAGCCCGGGACAGCTCTCCTACGAGCAGTACTTC	CASSPGQLSYEQYF
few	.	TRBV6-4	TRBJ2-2	TGTGCCAGCAGTGCCTCAAGGGCCGGGGAGCTGTTTTTT	CASSASRAGELFF
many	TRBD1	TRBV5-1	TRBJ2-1	TGCGCCAGCAGCTTGGTAGGACAGGTCCTGAAGGATGAGCAGTTCTTC	CASSLVGQVLKDEQFF
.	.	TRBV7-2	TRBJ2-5	TGTGCCAGCAGCTTGCCAAGGGGGACTCGCCAAGAGACCCAGTACTTC	CASSLPRGTRQETQYF
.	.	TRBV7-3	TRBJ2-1	TGTGCCAGCAGCTTAGGGGCAGGGTCATACAATGAGCAGTTCTTC	CASSLGAGSYNEQFF
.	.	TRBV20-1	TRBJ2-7	TGCAGTGCTAGAGTCAGGCCGGTTCAATCCGCCGAGCAGTACTTC	CSARVRPVQSAEQYF
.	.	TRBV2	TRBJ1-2	TGTGCCAGCAGTGGGGGGCCTTCGAGGGGCTACACCTTC	CASSGGPSRGYTF
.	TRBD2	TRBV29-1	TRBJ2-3	TGCAGCGTTGATAGTCTAGCGGGAGGGTTGGATACGCAGTATTTT	CSVDSLAGGLDTQYF
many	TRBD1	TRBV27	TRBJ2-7	TGTGCCAGCAGGGGGACAGGGCACAACGAGCAGTACTTC	CASRGTGHNEQYF
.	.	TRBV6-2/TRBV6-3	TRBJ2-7	TGTGCCAGCAGTTACCCATTGACAGACAGCTCCTACGAGCAGTACTTC	CASSYPLTDSSYEQYF
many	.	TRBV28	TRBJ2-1	TGTGCCAGCGGATCGAAGCACTACAATGAGCAGTTCTTC	CASGSKHYNEQFF
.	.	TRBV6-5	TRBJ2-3	TGTGCCAGCAGTTACTCTCCAGGCGGTTTCGGCCCGCAGTATTTT	CASSYSPGGFGPQYF
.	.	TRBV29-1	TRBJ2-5	TGCACCACAAGTTCGCAGCCTGGGGAGACCCAGTACTTC	CTTSSQPGETQYF
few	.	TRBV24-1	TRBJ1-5	TGTGCCGTCTCACGGGAGAGCAATCAGCCCCAGCATTTT	CAVSRESNQPQHF
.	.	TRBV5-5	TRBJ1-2	TGTGCCAGCAGCTTGAACAGGGTCGGCTACACCTTC	CASSLNRVGYTF
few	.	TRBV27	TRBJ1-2	TGTGCCAGCACCGGCGGGGATGGCTACACCTTC	CASTGGDGYTF
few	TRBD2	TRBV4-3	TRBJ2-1	TGCGCCAGCAGCCAATTAGCGGGAGGGTACGGTGAGCAGTTCTTC	CASSQLAGGYGEQFF
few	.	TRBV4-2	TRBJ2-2	TGTGCCAGCAGCCAAGACGGTGGCGGGGAGCTGTTTTTT	CASSQDGGGELFF
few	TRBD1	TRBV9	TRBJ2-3	TGTGCCAGCAGCGTGTCACAGGGGTGGGTGGCAGATACGCAGTATTTT	CASSVSQGWVADTQYF
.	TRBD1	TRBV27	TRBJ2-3	TGTGCCAGCAGTTTATCTACAGGGGGCTGGGGGGATACGCAGTATTTT	CASSLSTGGWGDTQYF
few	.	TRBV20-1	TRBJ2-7	TGCAGTGCTAGAGATTCCGGGGGCTCTTTCTCCTACGAGCAGTACTTC	CSARDSGGSFSYEQYF
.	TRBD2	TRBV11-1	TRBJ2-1	TGTGCCAGCAGCTTAGGGACTAGCGGGAGGGCCTCCTCCTACAATGAGCAGTTCTTC	CASSLGTSGRASSYNEQFF
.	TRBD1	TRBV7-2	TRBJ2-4	TGTGCCAGCAGCTTAGGGGGGACAGCACTAGCCAAAAACATTCAGTACTTC	CASSLGGTALAKNIQYF
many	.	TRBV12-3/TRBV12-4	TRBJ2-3	TGTGCCAGCTTGCAGACTAGCACAGATACGCAGTATTTT	CASLQTSTDTQYF
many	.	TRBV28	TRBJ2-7	TGTGCCAGCAGTTTTTGGGGACAAAGCTCCTACGAGCAGTACTTC	CASSFWGQSSYEQYF
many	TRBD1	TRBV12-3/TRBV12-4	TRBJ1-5	TGTGCCAGCAGCTTACAGGGGAATAGCAATCAGCCCCAGCATTTT	CASSLQGNSNQPQHF
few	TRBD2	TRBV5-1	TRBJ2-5	TGCGCCAGCAGCTTCGGGGAGGGAGTCCGGGAGACCCAGTACTTC	CASSFGEGVRETQYF
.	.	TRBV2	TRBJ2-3	TGTGCCAGCAGGTTAGGAGACAATCCCACAGATACGCAGTATTTT	CASRLGDNPTDTQYF
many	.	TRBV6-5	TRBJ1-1	TGTGCCAGCAGTTACCACGTTAAAACCGAAGCTTTCTTT	CASSYHVKTEAFF
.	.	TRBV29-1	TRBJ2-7	TGCAGCGGTGGGGTCAGTTCCTACGAGCAGTACTTC	CSGGVSSYEQYF
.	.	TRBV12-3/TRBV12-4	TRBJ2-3	TGTGCCAGCAGCCTCCGGGACCCCACAGATACGCAGTATTTT	CASSLRDPTDTQYF
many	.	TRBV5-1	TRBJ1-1	TGCGCCAGCAGATTCACGGGGGCCGGTGAAGCTTTCTTT	CASRFTGAGEAFF
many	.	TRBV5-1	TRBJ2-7	TGCGCCAGCGGAACCTTTTTCGGGTTCGACGAGCAGTACTTC	CASGTFFGFDEQYF
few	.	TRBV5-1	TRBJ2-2	TGCGCCAGCAGCCAATCTCAGGGGTCCGGGGAGCTGTTTTTT	CASSQSQGSGELFF
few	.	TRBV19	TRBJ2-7	TGTGCCAGTAGTATAGTGTCCGGACAAACCGAGCAGTACTTC	CASSIVSGQTEQYF
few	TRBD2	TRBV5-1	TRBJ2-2	TGCGCCAGCAGCGGACTAGCGGGAGGGTTGAACACCGGGGAGCTGTTTTTT	CASSGLAGGLNTGELFF
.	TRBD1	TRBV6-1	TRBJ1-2	TGTGCCAGCAGAGGACAGGGGTCTGCCTATGGCTACACCTTC	CASRGQGSAYGYTF
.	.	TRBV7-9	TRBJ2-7	TGTGCCAGCAGCTCAGAGGCCCGGACACCTTCCTACGAGCAGTACTTC	CASSSEARTPSYEQYF
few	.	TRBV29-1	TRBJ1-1	TGCAGCGTTGAAGATCCCTGGGTCGCTTTCTTT	CSVEDPWVAFF
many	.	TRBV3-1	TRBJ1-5	TGTGCCAGCAGCCAAGCGGGCATCAGTCAGCCCCAGCATTTT	CASSQAGISQPQHF
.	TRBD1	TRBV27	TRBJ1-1	TGTGCCATTAAGGGACAGGGGAACACTGAAGCTTTCTTT	CAIKGQGNTEAFF